This T cell receptor beta chain comes out of a study of blood T cell repertoires in COVID-19. The CDR3 has 17 residues. V lost 0 bases to trimming and J lost 8 bases; unmatched junction nucleotides: 14. Germline V lookup: CDR1 SGHRS, CDR2 YFSETQ. TCRdb's table, derived via immunoSEQ multiplex PCR, lists solely in-frame clones and lacks some. The repertoire holds around 170,000 clones, with around 90% as singletons. The receptor was isolated from a man aged 55 to 69 with acute or convalescent COVID-19. The chain joins TRBV5-1 to TRBJ2-1; TRBD2 matches 7 bases. The sequencing input was peripheral blood. The CDR3 region has the DNA TGCGCCAGCAGCTTGGAGTCTAGCGGAGCCCCTTATGATGAGCAGTTCTTC. Encoded protein: CASSLESSGAPYDEQFF.